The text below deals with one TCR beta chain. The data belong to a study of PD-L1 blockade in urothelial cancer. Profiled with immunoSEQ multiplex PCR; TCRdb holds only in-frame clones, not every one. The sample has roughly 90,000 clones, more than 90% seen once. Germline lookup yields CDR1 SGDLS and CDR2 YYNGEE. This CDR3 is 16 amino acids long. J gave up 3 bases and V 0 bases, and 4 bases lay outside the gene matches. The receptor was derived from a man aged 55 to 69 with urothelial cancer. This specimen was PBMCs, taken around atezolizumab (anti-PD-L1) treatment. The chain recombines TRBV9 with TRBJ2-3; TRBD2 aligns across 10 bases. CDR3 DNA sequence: TGTGCCAGCAGCGTAGAATTAGCGGGGGGTACAGATACGCAGTATTTT. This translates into CASSVELAGGTDTQYF.